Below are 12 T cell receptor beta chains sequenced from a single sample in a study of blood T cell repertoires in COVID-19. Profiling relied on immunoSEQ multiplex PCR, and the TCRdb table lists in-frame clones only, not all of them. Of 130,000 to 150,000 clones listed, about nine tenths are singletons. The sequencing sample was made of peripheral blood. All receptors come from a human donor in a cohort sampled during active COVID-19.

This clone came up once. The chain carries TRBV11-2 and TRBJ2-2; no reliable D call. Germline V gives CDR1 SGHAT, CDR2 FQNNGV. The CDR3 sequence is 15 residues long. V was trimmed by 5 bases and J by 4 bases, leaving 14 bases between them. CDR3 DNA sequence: TGTGCCAGCAGCCCAGAACCCTCGGGCACCGGGGAGCTGTTTTTT. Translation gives CASSPEPSGTGELFF. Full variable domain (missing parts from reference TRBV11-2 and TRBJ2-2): EAGVAQSPRYKIIEKRQSVAFWCNPISGHATLYWYQQILGQGPKLLIQFQNNGVVDDSQLPKDRFSAERLKGVDSTLKIQPAKLEDSAVYLCASSPEPSGTGELFFGEGSRLTVL.

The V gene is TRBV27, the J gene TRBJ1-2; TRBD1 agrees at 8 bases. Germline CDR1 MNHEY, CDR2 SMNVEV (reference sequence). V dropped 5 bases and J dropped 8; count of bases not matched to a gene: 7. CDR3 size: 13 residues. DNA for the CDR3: TGTGCCAGCAGTATTGGACAGGGTAGGGGCTACACCTTC. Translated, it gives CASSIGQGRGYTF.

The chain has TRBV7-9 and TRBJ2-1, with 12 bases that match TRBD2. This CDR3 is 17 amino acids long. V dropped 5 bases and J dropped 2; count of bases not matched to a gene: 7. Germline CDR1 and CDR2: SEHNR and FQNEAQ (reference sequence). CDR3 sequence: CASSPSGLAGPYNEQFF. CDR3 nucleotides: TGTGCCAGCAGCCCCTCGGGACTAGCGGGCCCCTACAATGAGCAGTTCTTC.

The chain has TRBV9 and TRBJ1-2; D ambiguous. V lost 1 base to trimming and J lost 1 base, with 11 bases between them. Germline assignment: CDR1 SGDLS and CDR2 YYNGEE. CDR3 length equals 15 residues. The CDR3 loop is CASSVIQQLNYGYTF. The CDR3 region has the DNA TGTGCCAGCAGCGTAATACAGCAGCTTAACTATGGCTACACCTTC.

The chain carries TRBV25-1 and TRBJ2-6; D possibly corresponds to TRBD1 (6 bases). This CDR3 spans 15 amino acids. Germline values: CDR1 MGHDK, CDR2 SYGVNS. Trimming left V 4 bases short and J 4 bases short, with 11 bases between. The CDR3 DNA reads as TGTGCCAGCAGTGCACAGGGAGCAGGGGCCAACGTCCTGACTTTC. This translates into CASSAQGAGANVLTF.

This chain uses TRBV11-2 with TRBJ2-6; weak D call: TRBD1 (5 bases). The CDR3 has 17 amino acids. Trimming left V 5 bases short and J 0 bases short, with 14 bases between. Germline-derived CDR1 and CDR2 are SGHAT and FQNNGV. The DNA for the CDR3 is TGTGCCAGCAGCCATCAGGGATTAAGCTCTGGGGCCAACGTCCTGACTTTC. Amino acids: CASSHQGLSSGANVLTF.

CDR3 nucleotides: TGTGCCAGCAGCCAGGCAAGGACAGGGACCTACAATGAGCAGTTCTTC. Amino acid sequence: CASSQARTGTYNEQFF. The chain has TRBV4-2 and TRBJ2-1, with 8 bases lining up with TRBD1. CDR3 length: 16 residues. Germline CDR1 and CDR2: LGHNA and YNFKEQ. Losses at the gene ends were 3 bases for V and 2 bases for J; bases not matched to a gene: 6.

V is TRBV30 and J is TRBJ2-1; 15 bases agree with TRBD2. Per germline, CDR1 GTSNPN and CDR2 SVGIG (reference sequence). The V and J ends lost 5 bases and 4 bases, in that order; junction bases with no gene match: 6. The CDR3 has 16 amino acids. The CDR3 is CAWGPGLAGGYNEQFF. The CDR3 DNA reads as TGTGCCTGGGGACCGGGACTAGCGGGGGGATACAATGAGCAGTTCTTC.

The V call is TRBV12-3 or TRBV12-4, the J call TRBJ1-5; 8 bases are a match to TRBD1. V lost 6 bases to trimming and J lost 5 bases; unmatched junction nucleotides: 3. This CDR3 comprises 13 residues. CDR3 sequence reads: CASRGQGDQPQHF. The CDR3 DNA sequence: TGTGCCAGCAGAGGACAGGGTGATCAGCCCCAGCATTTT.

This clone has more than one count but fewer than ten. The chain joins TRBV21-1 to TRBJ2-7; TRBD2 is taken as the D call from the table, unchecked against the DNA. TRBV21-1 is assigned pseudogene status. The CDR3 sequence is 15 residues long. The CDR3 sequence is CASSKVGGLRNEQYF. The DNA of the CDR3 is TGTGCCAGCAGCAAAGTGGGAGGGTTAAGGAACGAGCAGTACTTC.

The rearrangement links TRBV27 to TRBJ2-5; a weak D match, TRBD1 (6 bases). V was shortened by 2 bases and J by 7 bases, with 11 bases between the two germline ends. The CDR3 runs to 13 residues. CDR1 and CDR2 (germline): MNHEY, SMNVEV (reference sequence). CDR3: CASSLSKGVTQYF. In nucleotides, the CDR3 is TGTGCCAGCAGTTTAAGTAAGGGGGTGACCCAGTACTTC.

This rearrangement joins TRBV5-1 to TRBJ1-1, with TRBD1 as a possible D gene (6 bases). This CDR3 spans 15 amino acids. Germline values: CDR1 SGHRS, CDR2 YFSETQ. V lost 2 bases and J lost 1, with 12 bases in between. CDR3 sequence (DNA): TGCGCCAGCAGCTTACCGGGACAAGAGAACACTGAAGCTTTCTTT. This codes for CASSLPGQENTEAFF.